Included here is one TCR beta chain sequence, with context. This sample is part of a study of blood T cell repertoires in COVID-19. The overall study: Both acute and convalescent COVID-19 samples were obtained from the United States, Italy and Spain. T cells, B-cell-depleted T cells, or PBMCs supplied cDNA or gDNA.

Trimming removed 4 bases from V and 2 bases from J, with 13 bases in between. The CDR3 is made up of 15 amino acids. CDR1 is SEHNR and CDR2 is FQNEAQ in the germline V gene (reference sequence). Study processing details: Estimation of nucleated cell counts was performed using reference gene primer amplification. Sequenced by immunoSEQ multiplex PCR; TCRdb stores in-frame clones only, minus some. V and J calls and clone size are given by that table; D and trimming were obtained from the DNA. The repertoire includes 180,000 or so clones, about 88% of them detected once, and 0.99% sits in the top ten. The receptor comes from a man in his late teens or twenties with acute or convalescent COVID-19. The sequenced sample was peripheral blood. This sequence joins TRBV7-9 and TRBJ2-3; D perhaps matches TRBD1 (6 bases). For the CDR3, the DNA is TGTGCCAGCAGCTCGCAGGGGTCTCACACAGATACGCAGTATTTT. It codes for CASSSQGSHTDTQYF.